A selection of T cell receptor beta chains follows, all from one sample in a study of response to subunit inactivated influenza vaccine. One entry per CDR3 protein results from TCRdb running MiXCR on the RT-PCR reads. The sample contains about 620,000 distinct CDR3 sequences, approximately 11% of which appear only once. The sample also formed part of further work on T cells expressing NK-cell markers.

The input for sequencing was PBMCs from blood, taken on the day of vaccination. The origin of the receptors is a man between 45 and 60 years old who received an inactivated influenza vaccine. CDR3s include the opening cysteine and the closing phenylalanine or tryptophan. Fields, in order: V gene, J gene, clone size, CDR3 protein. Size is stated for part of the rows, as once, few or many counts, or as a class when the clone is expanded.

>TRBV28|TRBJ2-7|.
CASALGLTAYEQYF
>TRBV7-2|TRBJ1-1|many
CASSLGPVGNTEAFF
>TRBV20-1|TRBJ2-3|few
CSAAPAGGTDTQYF
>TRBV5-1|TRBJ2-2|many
CASSLVSQTAGELFF
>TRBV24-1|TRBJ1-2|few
CATSQGRTYGYTF
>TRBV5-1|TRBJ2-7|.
CASSKNLEQYF
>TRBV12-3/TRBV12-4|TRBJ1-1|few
CATAREKNTEAFF
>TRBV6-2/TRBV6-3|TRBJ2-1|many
CASSYSAVEYNEQFF
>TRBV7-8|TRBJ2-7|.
CASSLWPGLSYEQYF
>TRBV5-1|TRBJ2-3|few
CASRTQTSGYTDTQYF
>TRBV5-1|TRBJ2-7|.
CASSSAEADRYEQYF
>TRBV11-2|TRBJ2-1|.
CASSPPGLFNNEQFF
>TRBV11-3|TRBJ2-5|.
CASSQGTGIRETQYF
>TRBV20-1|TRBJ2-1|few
CSADDRSSYNEQFF
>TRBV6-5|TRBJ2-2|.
CASSYEWGFRAGELFF
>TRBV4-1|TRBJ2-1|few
CASSQDRTSNEQFF
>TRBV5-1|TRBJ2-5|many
CASSLGGPETQYF
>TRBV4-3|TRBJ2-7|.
CASSQEWVAYEQYF
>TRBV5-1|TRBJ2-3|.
CASTSLSRIADTQYF
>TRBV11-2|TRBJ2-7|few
CASSLEASGGLGEQYF
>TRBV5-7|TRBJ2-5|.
CASSLAQAGRTQYF
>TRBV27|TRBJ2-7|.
CASSRLAGVQEQYF
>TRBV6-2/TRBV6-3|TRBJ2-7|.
CASSYRSPTGASYEQYF
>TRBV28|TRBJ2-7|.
CASSLLDRDSIYEQYF
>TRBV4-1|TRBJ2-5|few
CASSQEYVQGNRGTQYF
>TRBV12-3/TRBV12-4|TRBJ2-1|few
CASRSTSGGHNEQFF
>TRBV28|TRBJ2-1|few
CASRPTGGGTPYNEQFF
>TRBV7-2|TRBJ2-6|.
CASSFEASVANVLTF
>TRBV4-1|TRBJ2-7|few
CASSAPGGVYEQYF
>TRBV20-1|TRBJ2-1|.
CSARTFSSYNEQFF
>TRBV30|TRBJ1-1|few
CAWRRLTEAFF
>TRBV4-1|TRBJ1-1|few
CASSQAEMMNTEAFF
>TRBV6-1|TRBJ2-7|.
CASRFLTGYEQYF
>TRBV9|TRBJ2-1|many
CASSEGLEYYNEQFF
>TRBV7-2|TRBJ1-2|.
CASSWDRNYGGYTF
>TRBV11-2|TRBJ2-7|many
CASSARAVVGAGEQYF
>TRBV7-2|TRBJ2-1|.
CASSLASSLKYNEQFF
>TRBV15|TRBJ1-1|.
CATSGIRGRAGAFF
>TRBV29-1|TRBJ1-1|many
CSVDSRRQGRNTEAFF
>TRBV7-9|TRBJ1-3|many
CATPGPLDRHSGNTIYF